The 17 T cell receptor beta chains reported below all come from one sample, sequenced in a study of control samples from healthy donors and cancer patients. TCRdb keeps only in-frame clones here, not all; method: immunoSEQ multiplex PCR. The sample holds approximately 58,000 clones, around 90% seen once. Sequenced input: PBMCs. The receptors come from a man aged 60 to 69 with head and neck cancer.

This clone appeared once. This sequence joins TRBV19 and TRBJ2-1; D is unresolved. V was cut by 9 bases and J by 4 bases, with 13 bases left in between. CDR3 length: 13 residues. The germline CDR1 and CDR2 sequences are LNHDA and SQIVND (reference sequence). The CDR3 coding sequence is TGTGCCAGCCGCCCTTTTGCGTACAATGAGCAGTTCTTC. It specifies CASRPFAYNEQFF.

The chain joins TRBV4-1 to TRBJ1-1, with a weak D call TRBD1 (6 bases). Trimming shortened V by 2 bases and J by 6 bases, and 16 bases separated the two germline ends. Germline V lookup: CDR1 MGHRA, CDR2 YSYEKL. CDR3 length equals 15 residues. Here the CDR3 DNA reads TGCGCCAGCAGCCAAACTTACATAGGGGGAGCTGAAGCTTTCTTT. It is translated as CASSQTYIGGAEAFF.

The rearrangement joins TRBV6-5 to TRBJ1-5; tentative D call: TRBD1 (6 bases). This CDR3 spans 13 amino acids. The V gene lost 4 bases and the J gene lost 7 bases, with 11 bases spanning the gap. In germline, CDR1 is MNHEY, CDR2 SVGAGI. CDR3: CASSSGRGQPQHF. The CDR3 DNA reads as TGTGCCAGCAGTTCAGGAAGGGGGCAGCCCCAGCATTTT.

This chain links TRBV18 with TRBJ2-5; no definite D call. The germline V and J ends were trimmed by 1 base and 5 bases, with 8 bases remaining between them. The CDR3 is 13 amino acids. The germline CDR1 and CDR2 sequences are KGHSH and LQKENI. CDR3 sequence (DNA): TGTGCCAGCTCACCACGACGTCAGGAGACCCAGTACTTC. This translates into CASSPRRQETQYF.

V and J are TRBV29-1 and TRBJ1-2; the D is unclear. Per germline, CDR1 SQVTM and CDR2 ANQGSEA. V was cut by 0 bases and J by 4 bases, with 12 bases left in between. This CDR3 contains 14 residues. The CDR3 DNA reads as TGCAGCGTTGAAGATCAAGGCGTAGGCTATGGCTACACCTTC. Translation gives CSVEDQGVGYGYTF.

The chain joins TRBV7-9 to TRBJ2-1; D not resolved. Germline lookup yields CDR1 SEHNR and CDR2 FQNEAQ (reference sequence). Trimming removed 6 bases from V and 9 bases from J, with 12 bases in between. There are 12 residues in the CDR3. In DNA form, the CDR3 reads TGTGCCAGCAGTTCCAGCCGAGGTGAGCAGTTCTTC. Translating gives CASSSSRGEQFF.

The chain is built from TRBV19 and TRBJ1-1; no clear D gene. From germline, CDR1 is LNHDA and CDR2 SQIVND (reference sequence). V lost 1 base and J lost 3, with 21 bases in between. The CDR3 contains 18 residues. The CDR3 protein is CASSIGWSPQRYYTEAFF. CDR3 bases: TGTGCCAGTAGTATAGGTTGGAGCCCACAGCGTTATTACACTGAAGCTTTCTTT. Full variable domain (remainder filled in from reference TRBV19 and TRBJ1-1): DGGITQSPKYLFRKEGQNVTLSCEQNLNHDAMYWYRQDPGQGLRLIYYSQIVNDFQKGDIAEGYSVSREKKESFPLTVTSAQKNPTAFYLCASSIGWSPQRYYTEAFFGQGTRLTVV.

This chain connects TRBV30 to TRBJ2-7, with 8 bases identical to TRBD1. CDR1 and CDR2 from the germline V gene are GTSNPN and SVGIG (reference sequence). With V trimmed by 3 bases and J by 5 bases, 15 bases remained unmatched. There are 16 residues in the CDR3. The CDR3 region has the DNA TGTGCCTGGAGCACTTCCAGGGGGCTTTTCGGGGACGAGCAGTACTTC. Translated, it gives CAWSTSRGLFGDEQYF.

The rearrangement links TRBV4-1 to TRBJ1-5; TRBD1 is a possible D gene (5 bases). Trimming cost V 4 bases and J 2 bases, with 15 bases left between them. Germline V lookup: CDR1 MGHRA, CDR2 YSYEKL. The CDR3 sequence is 16 residues long. The CDR3 coding sequence is TGCGCCAGCAGCCCGGGACTCTCCCCGGGCAATCAGCCCCAGCATTTT. This translates into CASSPGLSPGNQPQHF.

The rearrangement uses TRBV6-6 and TRBJ1-3; maybe TRBD1 (6 bases). CDR3 length: 16 amino acids. Looked up from germline, CDR1 is MNHNY and CDR2 is SVGAGI (reference sequence). Trimming removed 1 base from V and 11 bases from J, with 21 bases in between. The CDR3 region is CASSYFSGQTPGAIYF. The CDR3 DNA sequence: TGTGCCAGCAGTTACTTTTCGGGCCAGACGCCAGGGGCCATATATTTT.

This clone was seen just once. The rearrangement uses TRBV9 and TRBJ2-5; 8 bases line up with TRBD2. CDR3 length: 13 amino acids. Germline V gene sequence: CDR1 SGDLS, CDR2 YYNGEE. V shed 7 bases, J shed 5 bases, and the junction held 7 bases outside the gene matches. CDR3 in DNA: TGTGCCAGCTGCAGCGGGAGTGGTGAGACCCAGTACTTC. This translates into CASCSGSGETQYF.

Here the CDR3 reads CASIPGQWDSPLHF. The CDR3 region has the DNA TGTGCCAGCATTCCGGGACAGTGGGATTCACCCCTCCACTTT. V gene TRBV2 combines with J gene TRBJ1-6; 7 positions match TRBD1. The V segment lost 7 bases and the J segment 8 bases; nucleotides outside the gene matches: 8. The CDR3 totals 14 residues. Germline CDR1 SNHLY, CDR2 FYNNEI.

The rearrangement uses TRBV14 and TRBJ2-2; D call uncertain. This CDR3 spans 15 amino acids. Germline V gives CDR1 SGHDN, CDR2 FVKESK. V lost 4 bases and J lost 4, with 13 bases in between. CDR3 protein: CASSPRAFGTGELFF. The CDR3 DNA reads TGTGCCAGCAGCCCCCGGGCATTCGGCACCGGGGAGCTGTTTTTT.

The chain couples TRBV7-6 to TRBJ1-6; TRBD1 aligns across 8 bases. This CDR3 has 17 amino acids. The V gene end was trimmed by 5 bases and the J gene end by 0 bases; junction bases not matched to a gene: 6. Germline CDR1 and CDR2: SGHVS and FNYEAQ. CDR3 DNA: TGTGCCAGCAGCGAAAGGGACAGGAGCTCCTATAATTCACCCCTCCACTTT. Its protein product is CASSERDRSSYNSPLHF.

The J gene is TRBJ2-1, the V gene TRBV4-2; 7 bases align to TRBD2. V was pared by 1 base and J by 3 bases, with 3 bases of the junction left unmatched. The CDR3 covers 15 residues. Germline V lookup: CDR1 LGHNA, CDR2 YNFKEQ. CDR3 protein: CASSQAASGYNEQFF. The DNA of the CDR3 is TGTGCCAGCAGCCAAGCGGCTAGCGGCTACAATGAGCAGTTCTTC.

V gene TRBV28 combines with J gene TRBJ1-2, with 7 bases lining up with TRBD1. After removal of 5 bases from V and 4 bases from J, the junction contained 4 bases not matched to a gene. Germline-derived CDR1 and CDR2 are MDHEN and SYDVKM. The CDR3 is 13 residues long. The CDR3 coding sequence is TGTGCCAGCAGTGGGACAGCCGTCTATGGCTACACCTTC. This translates into CASSGTAVYGYTF.

The chain couples TRBV4-3 to TRBJ2-7; TRBD1 might be the D (6 bases). The germline gives CDR1 LGHNA, CDR2 YSLEER. CDR3 length: 13 amino acids. V gave up 8 bases and J gave up 2 bases, with 13 bases separating them. CDR3 DNA: TGCGCCAGCTCCCGGGACACCGCCTACGAGCAGTACTTC. This gives the protein CASSRDTAYEQYF.